This T cell receptor beta chain was captured by sequencing in a study of CD8 T cells in Susac syndrome. The germline V gene encodes CDR1 LNHDA and CDR2 SQIVND (reference sequence). The germline V and J ends were trimmed by 3 bases and 2 bases, with 8 bases remaining between them. The CDR3 is made up of 13 amino acids. TCR beta sequencing was performed on blood CD8+ and CD4+ T cells. Treatment-naive patients with stable or active relapsing-remitting disease served as multiple sclerosis controls. This clonotype was counted a few times. RNA amounts of roughly 0.45 to 1 ug underwent reverse transcription with random hexamers. The immunoSEQ assay covered 54 Vbeta and 13 Jbeta segments for CDR3. MiXCR, applied by TCRdb to the immunoSEQ multiplex PCR reads, yields one record per CDR3 protein. The top ten hold less than 0.2% of the sample, which has around 190,000 distinct CDR3 sequences, about 95% seen once.

The sequenced material came from CD8+ T cells from PBMCs. The V call is TRBV19, the J call TRBJ2-7, with a tentative D call TRBD1 (6 bases). The receptor comes from a human donor with multiple sclerosis. CDR3 DNA: TGTGCCAGTAGTATTAGGGACACCTACGAGCAGTACTTC. Translating gives CASSIRDTYEQYF.